Listed below are T cell receptor beta chains from one sample, sequenced in a study of beta chain features in type 1 diabetes. The repertoire was sequenced with immunoSEQ multiplex PCR; TCRdb's copy has only in-frame clones and lacks some. The repertoire has around 430,000 clones, roughly 31% of them found once; the top ten carry around 0.065%. Sample: naive CD4+ T cells from blood. The receptors were sampled from a man aged 18 to 30 in good health. The CDR3 runs from the conserved cysteine through the conserved F or W. The order of the fields is J gene, clone size, D gene, V gene, CDR3 protein, CDR3 DNA. The D gene is left open where the match is weak. Expanded clones are given a class, and other clones once, few, many or no size at all.

>TRBJ2-5|-|-|TRBV29-1
CSVALYGRGETQYF
TGCAGCGTTGCTCTATACGGCAGGGGCGAGACCCAGTACTTC
>TRBJ2-1|-|-|TRBV7-6
CASSLLGGSMTLGNEQFF
TGTGCCAGCAGCCTGTTGGGCGGGTCGATGACCCTAGGCAATGAGCAGTTCTTC
>TRBJ2-1|few|TRBD1|TRBV4-1
CASRQGNRGLNNEQFF
TGCGCCAGCAGGCAAGGGAACAGGGGGCTAAACAATGAGCAGTTCTTC
>TRBJ2-1|-|-|TRBV30
CAWSSWTGISYNEQFF
TGTGCCTGGAGTTCCTGGACCGGTATCTCCTACAATGAGCAGTTCTTC
>TRBJ2-3|-|TRBD2|TRBV5-1
CASSPLTSADTQYF
TGCGCCAGCAGCCCACTGACTAGCGCGGATACGCAGTATTTT
>TRBJ2-7|few|TRBD2|TRBV28
CASRGAGLAGVLYEQYF
TGTGCCAGCAGAGGGGCCGGACTAGCGGGAGTCCTGTACGAGCAGTACTTC
>TRBJ2-7|few|TRBD2|TRBV2
CASSEIAGVPEQYF
TGTGCCAGCTCGGAGATAGCGGGAGTACCCGAGCAGTACTTC
>TRBJ1-1|-|-|TRBV18
CASSYKLMNTEAFF
TGTGCCAGCTCCTACAAACTCATGAACACTGAAGCTTTCTTT
>TRBJ2-1|few|-|TRBV29-1
CSVRVSYNEQFF
TGCAGCGTCCGGGTCTCCTACAATGAGCAGTTCTTC
>TRBJ2-1|-|TRBD1|TRBV10-3
CAIPGGTGYNEQFF
TGTGCCATTCCTGGTGGGACAGGGTACAATGAGCAGTTCTTC
>TRBJ2-7|-|TRBD1|TRBV4-2
CASSQPGQGYEQYF
TGTGCCAGCAGCCAACCGGGACAGGGATACGAGCAGTACTTC
>TRBJ2-3|few|TRBD1|TRBV7-2
CASSLAWNQGAGGSTDTQYF
TGTGCCAGCAGCTTAGCGTGGAACCAGGGGGCAGGTGGTAGCACAGATACGCAGTATTTT
>TRBJ2-6|few|-|TRBV30
CAWTEGPGANVLTF
TGTGCCTGGACGGAGGGGCCTGGGGCCAACGTCCTGACTTTC
>TRBJ2-5|few|TRBD1|TRBV5-1
CASSADGQGQGETQYF
TGCGCCAGCAGCGCGGACGGCCAGGGACAGGGCGAGACCCAGTACTTC
>TRBJ2-1|-|-|TRBV30
CAWSVQDNEQFF
TGTGCCTGGAGTGTCCAAGACAATGAGCAGTTCTTC
>TRBJ2-7|few|-|TRBV29-1
CSVEKRRAGEQYF
TGCAGCGTTGAGAAGAGAAGGGCAGGCGAGCAGTACTTC
>TRBJ2-7|-|TRBD1|TRBV28
CASSHRGNYYEQYF
TGTGCCAGCAGTCACAGGGGGAACTACTACGAGCAGTACTTC
>TRBJ2-7|few|TRBD1|TRBV7-2
CASSLGTGLSYEQYF
TGTGCCAGCAGCTTAGGGACAGGTCTGTCCTACGAGCAGTACTTC
>TRBJ2-7|-|-|TRBV30
CAWSSGHYYEQYF
TGTGCCTGGAGTTCAGGCCACTACTACGAGCAGTACTTC
>TRBJ2-7|-|-|TRBV30
CAWSVGGAGSYEQYF
TGTGCCTGGAGTGTAGGGGGCGCGGGGTCCTACGAGCAGTACTTC
>TRBJ1-3|few|-|TRBV7-2
CASRRTGYAVDTIYF
TGTGCCAGCAGGCGTACGGGTTATGCGGTGGACACCATATATTTT
>TRBJ2-1|-|TRBD1|TRBV5-1
CASSENRGRPYNEQFF
TGCGCCAGCAGTGAAAACAGGGGGCGCCCCTACAATGAGCAGTTCTTC
>TRBJ1-3|-|-|TRBV15
CATSRDGVNTIYF
TGTGCCACCAGCAGAGATGGGGTAAACACCATATATTTT
>TRBJ2-1|-|-|TRBV30
CAWSIGQYNEQFF
TGTGCCTGGAGTATAGGACAGTACAATGAGCAGTTCTTC
>TRBJ1-5|few|-|TRBV2
CASSRQPYSNQPQHF
TGTGCCAGCAGCCGCCAACCTTATAGCAATCAGCCCCAGCATTTT
>TRBJ2-4|-|-|TRBV6-6
CASSPVGDIQYF
TGTGCCAGCAGCCCGGTAGGGGACATTCAGTACTTC
>TRBJ2-7|once|-|TRBV4-3
CASSQGPRGLAYEQYF
TGCGCCAGCAGCCAAGGTCCCCGGGGGTTGGCGTACGAGCAGTACTTC
>TRBJ2-3|few|-|TRBV4-2
CASSRRDTDTQYF
TGTGCCAGCAGCCGCCGTGACACAGATACGCAGTATTTT
>TRBJ2-7|few|-|TRBV4-1
CASSQDNRFLYEQYF
TGCGCCAGCAGCCAAGATAACAGGTTCCTCTACGAGCAGTACTTC
>TRBJ2-3|-|-|TRBV15
CATSRGGSTDTQYF
TGTGCCACCAGCAGAGGCGGAAGCACAGATACGCAGTATTTT
>TRBJ2-1|-|-|TRBV13
CASSLGTTNQGGEQFF
TGTGCCAGCAGCTTAGGCACTACAAATCAGGGCGGTGAGCAGTTCTTC
>TRBJ2-7|-|TRBD1|TRBV2
CASSENVDRGLGQYF
TGTGCCAGCAGTGAAAACGTTGACAGGGGGCTGGGGCAGTACTTC
>TRBJ2-1|-|-|TRBV29-1
CSVEPGDFDNEQFF
TGCAGCGTTGAACCCGGGGACTTCGACAATGAGCAGTTCTTC